The rows below give T cell receptor beta chains drawn from one sample of a study of blood T cell repertoires in COVID-19. The method was immunoSEQ multiplex PCR; TCRdb's version includes in-frame clones alone and lacks a portion of them. The sample yields roughly 56,000 clones, around 90% seen once. The material sequenced was peripheral blood. The receptors were sampled from a man in his 60s with active COVID-19. Each CDR3 is given with its conserved first and last residue. Each record gives: clone size, V gene, J gene, CDR3 protein. Clone size, where shown, is once, few, many, or a class for clones that have expanded.

size: NA
V: TRBV5-6
J: TRBJ2-3
CDR3: CASSLVLAGTSTDTQYF

size: NA
V: TRBV27
J: TRBJ1-1
CDR3: CASRSSGLMNTEAFF

size: NA
V: TRBV6-1
J: TRBJ1-1
CDR3: CASSEWLTENTEAFF

size: NA
V: TRBV7-8
J: TRBJ2-5
CDR3: CASRPGTSRETQYF

size: NA
V: TRBV7-6
J: TRBJ2-2
CDR3: CASSVSSRTAGGSTGELFF

size: NA
V: TRBV29-1
J: TRBJ2-7
CDR3: CSVATSGTDSFSYEQYF

size: NA
V: TRBV2
J: TRBJ2-6
CDR3: CASSPLGISGANVLTF

size: NA
V: TRBV19
J: TRBJ1-1
CDR3: CASSDPQGFGTEAFF

size: NA
V: TRBV7-9
J: TRBJ1-1
CDR3: CASTELGMNTEAFF

size: NA
V: TRBV24-1
J: TRBJ1-1
CDR3: CATSAPGQGKNTEAFF

size: NA
V: TRBV6-2/TRBV6-3
J: TRBJ1-1
CDR3: CASSYERTRMNTEAFF

size: once
V: TRBV5-1
J: TRBJ1-6
CDR3: CASSLRRTGEKNSPLHF

size: NA
V: TRBV7-2
J: TRBJ1-1
CDR3: CASSTNRGKGTEAFF

size: NA
V: TRBV4-2
J: TRBJ1-4
CDR3: CASSQAPGATNEKLFF

size: NA
V: TRBV19
J: TRBJ1-6
CDR3: CASRKDRAKNSPLHF

size: NA
V: TRBV5-8
J: TRBJ2-3
CDR3: CASSSPGTSGTDTQYF

size: NA
V: TRBV5-1
J: TRBJ1-1
CDR3: CASSLDSLNTEAFF

size: NA
V: TRBV2
J: TRBJ2-2
CDR3: CASSVIAGLTGELFF

size: once
V: TRBV5-1
J: TRBJ2-7
CDR3: CASSLVPGETGYEQYF

size: NA
V: TRBV4-3
J: TRBJ2-7
CDR3: CASSQAAGQGVAEQYF

size: NA
V: TRBV19
J: TRBJ2-7
CDR3: CASSLRGRRYEQYF

size: NA
V: TRBV28
J: TRBJ2-1
CDR3: CASSPSGRVVNEQFF

size: NA
V: TRBV12-2
J: TRBJ2-1
CDR3: CASPPRTGSYNEQFF

size: NA
V: TRBV2
J: TRBJ2-2
CDR3: CASSEAGARNTGELFF

size: NA
V: TRBV7-2
J: TRBJ2-1
CDR3: CASSLGLAGALF

size: NA
V: TRBV5-1
J: TRBJ2-7
CDR3: CASSPLWSSYEQYF

size: NA
V: TRBV4-1
J: TRBJ2-4
CDR3: CASSQDQGVAAKNIQYF

size: NA
V: TRBV27
J: TRBJ2-1
CDR3: CASSPGTSGRANEQFF

size: NA
V: TRBV7-9
J: TRBJ1-2
CDR3: CASTSGGSPYGYTF

size: NA
V: TRBV6-5
J: TRBJ2-5
CDR3: CASRTNLYEETQYF

size: NA
V: TRBV5-1
J: TRBJ1-1
CDR3: CASSLAGGPEAFF

size: NA
V: TRBV7-6
J: TRBJ2-5
CDR3: CASSVQGWGETQYF

size: NA
V: TRBV6-6
J: TRBJ2-2
CDR3: CASSYDRATGELFF

size: NA
V: TRBV14
J: TRBJ2-7
CDR3: CASSLPGQGLDEQYF

size: once
V: TRBV7-3
J: TRBJ2-5
CDR3: CASSSGLAGKETQYF

size: NA
V: TRBV5-1
J: TRBJ2-5
CDR3: CASSLATGDVTQYF

size: NA
V: TRBV5-6
J: TRBJ1-1
CDR3: CASSLRGRNTEAFF

size: NA
V: TRBV7-2
J: TRBJ2-1
CDR3: CASSIGQGDYNEQFF

size: NA
V: TRBV5-4
J: TRBJ1-1
CDR3: CASRPGQGNTEAFF

size: NA
V: TRBV6-1
J: TRBJ1-2
CDR3: CASSERVIGYTF

size: NA
V: TRBV19
J: TRBJ2-5
CDR3: CASRGAETQYF

size: NA
V: TRBV5-1
J: TRBJ2-3
CDR3: CASSSGLVADTDTQYF

size: NA
V: TRBV10-2
J: TRBJ2-3
CDR3: CASRGLAGGQDTQYF

size: NA
V: TRBV3-1/TRBV3-2
J: TRBJ2-1
CDR3: CASSQGRGGNEQFF

size: NA
V: TRBV28
J: TRBJ1-6
CDR3: CASSFRGDSPLHF